The 13 T cell receptor beta chains presented below share a single source sample, sequenced in a study of spatial heterogeneity in lung cancer. TCRdb independently ran MiXCR on the 5' RACE reads; one entry per CDR3 protein. The sample lists about 9,000 distinct CDR3 sequences; 4.6% were seen once. Time point in this sample: sample taken at primary tumor resection. Whole RNA came from tumor, nontumor lung or frozen PBMC and was sequenced without being sorted. Sequencing was performed on PBMCs, taken at surgery. The receptors originated from a male donor with early-stage non-small cell lung cancer.

A remark on this clonotype: Because the library targeted alpha chains, this beta chain is an off-target read whose size means little. The chain couples TRBV20-1 to TRBJ2-7, with D possibly matching TRBD2 (6 bases). Trimming stripped 3 bases from V and 7 bases from J, with 16 bases between. The CDR3 is 13 residues long. Germline lookup yields CDR1 DFQATT and CDR2 SNEGSKA (reference sequence). CDR3 nucleotide sequence: TGCAGTGCTAGTTGGCTAGCGCCGGGTGAGCAGTACTTC. It is translated as CSASWLAPGEQYF.

Ten or more counts support this clonotype. The library was prepared for alpha chains; this beta chain is a stray read, so its frequency means little. The chain has TRBV19 and TRBJ2-1; no reliable D call. Germline CDR1 reads LNHDA; CDR2 reads SQIVND (reference sequence). V was pared by 2 bases and J by 6 bases, with 8 bases between. The CDR3 has 13 amino acids. The CDR3 DNA follows: TGTGCCAGTAGTATAATGGCTGTCAATGAGCAGTTCTTC. This translates into CASSIMAVNEQFF.

By share, this clonotype counts as medium-sized. A library made for alpha chains picked up this beta chain off target, so its size means little. The chain joins TRBV5-6 to TRBJ2-7; D is uncertain. Germline lookup yields CDR1 SGHDT and CDR2 YYEEEE. This CDR3 comprises 15 residues. V shed 6 bases and J shed 4 bases, with 20 bases lying between them. The CDR3 DNA sequence: TGTGCCAGCAACCTAAGGGATTTCCCCTGGTACGAGCAGTACGTC. This encodes CASNLRDFPWYEQYV.

This clonotype was seen ten or more times. As an off-target read in a library built for alpha chains, this beta chain has a frequency of little significance. V usage is TRBV5-1 and J usage is TRBJ2-3, with TRBD2 matching over 14 bases. Per germline, CDR1 SGHRS and CDR2 YFSETQ. The CDR3 has 17 residues. The trim removed 5 bases at V and 5 bases at J, leaving 10 bases unmatched. The CDR3 loop is CASSRATSGGVEDTQYF. CDR3 in DNA: TGCGCCAGCAGTCGTGCGACTAGCGGGGGGGTAGAAGATACGCAGTATTTT. Supplemented by reference TRBV5-1 and TRBJ2-3, the full variable domain reads KAGVTQTPRYLIKTRGQQVTLSCSPISGHRSVSWYQQTPGQGLQFLFEYFSETQRNKGNFPGRFSGRQFSNSRSEMNVSTLELGDSALYLCASSRATSGGVEDTQYFGPGTRLTVL.

As concerns this clonotype: This beta chain came through as a stray read in a library set up for alpha chains, and its size says little. V is TRBV6-1 and J is TRBJ2-2; D possibly corresponds to TRBD1 (6 bases). Germline V gene data show CDR1 as MNHNS and CDR2 as SASEGT. V dropped 5 bases and J dropped 6 bases, with 16 bases sitting between them. The CDR3 length is 15 residues. DNA for the CDR3: TGTGCCAGCAGTAAACAGGGTCTAGTAGCCGGGGAGCTGTTTTTT. This translates into CASSKQGLVAGELFF.

This clonotype was recorded at least ten times. This beta chain appears as a stray read in a library generated for alpha chains; its size is not informative. The chain combines TRBV5-4 with TRBJ2-2; possibly TRBD2 for D (6 bases). Trimming took 6 bases from V and 4 from J, leaving 13 bases between them. The CDR3 spans 14 residues. Per the germline V gene, CDR1 is SGHNT and CDR2 is YYREEE (reference sequence). For the CDR3, the DNA is TGTGCCAGCACCCGGGGCGGGACCACCGGGGAGCTGTTTTTT. Translating gives CASTRGGTTGELFF.

This clonotype was recorded many times. The library was designed around alpha chains, so this beta chain is a stray read whose abundance carries little weight. The gene calls are TRBV7-9 and TRBJ2-3, with TRBD1 identical over 9 bases. Germline CDR1 SEHNR, CDR2 FQNEAQ (reference sequence). V was clipped by 9 bases and J by 3 bases; unmatched bases: 7. The CDR3 covers 14 residues. The CDR3 is CASAPGQGTDTQYF. The CDR3 coding sequence is TGTGCCAGTGCCCCGGGACAGGGTACAGATACGCAGTATTTT.

This clonotype was found many times. This beta chain slipped into a library made for alpha chains as a stray read, so its size is not meaningful. This chain uses TRBV6-5 with TRBJ2-2; TRBD1 matches 12 bases. The CDR3 contains 15 residues. The trim removed 6 bases at V and 4 bases at J, leaving 3 bases unmatched. CDR1 and CDR2 from the germline V gene are MNHEY and SVGAGI. The chain's CDR3 is CASRGTGGGTGELFF. CDR3 coding DNA: TGTGCCAGCAGGGGGACAGGGGGCGGCACCGGGGAGCTGTTTTTT.

This clonotype is judged medium-sized. This beta chain slipped into a library made for alpha chains as a stray read, so its size is not meaningful. This chain connects TRBV11-2 to TRBJ1-1; 7 nucleotides align to TRBD1. With 8 bases clipped from V and 3 bases from J, the junction kept 9 bases outside the gene matches. Germline CDR1 is SGHAT and CDR2 is FQNNGV. This CDR3 comprises 14 residues. The CDR3 here is CASALRGPYTEAFF. CDR3 DNA: TGTGCCAGCGCCCTGAGGGGGCCTTACACTGAAGCTTTCTTT.

The sample holds many counts of this clonotype. This beta chain was picked up by a library intended for alpha chains and is off target, so its count carries little meaning. The gene calls are TRBV29-1 and TRBJ2-5, with TRBD2 as a possible D gene (6 bases). With 2 bases removed from V and 5 bases from J, the gap between germline ends came to 6 bases. The CDR3 covers 11 residues. Germline CDR1 SQVTM, CDR2 ANQGSEA. The CDR3 protein is CSVERGETQYF. The CDR3 DNA reads TGCAGCGTTGAACGGGGGGAGACCCAGTACTTC.

This clonotype was picked up many times. For a library built for alpha chains, this beta chain is a stray read; little rests on its size. The CDR3 DNA reads TGTGCCACCAGCAGCGGGGGGGCCTACAATGAGCAGTTCTTC. Amino acid sequence: CATSSGGAYNEQFF. The chain recombines TRBV15 with TRBJ2-1; 8 nucleotides agree with TRBD2. Germline V gives CDR1 LNHNV, CDR2 YYDKDF (reference sequence). The junction had 0 bases not matched to a gene; V was cut back by 3 bases and J by 2 bases. This CDR3 has 14 amino acids.

The sample holds many counts of this clonotype. Because this beta chain is a stray read in a library intended to capture alpha chains, its abundance should not be given much weight. This sequence joins TRBV2 and TRBJ1-6; no clear D. Looked up from germline, CDR1 is SNHLY and CDR2 is FYNNEI. V lost 4 bases and J 7 bases, leaving 11 bases between the germline ends. The CDR3 covers 14 residues. CDR3 sequence reads: CASSVAHSNSPLHF. DNA of the CDR3: TGTGCCAGCAGTGTGGCACATTCAAATTCACCCCTCCACTTT. The full variable domain, its missing parts supplied by reference TRBV2 and TRBJ1-6, is EPEVTQTPSHQVTQMGQEVILRCVPISNHLYFYWYRQILGQKVEFLVSFYNNEISEKSEIFDDQFSVERPDGSNFTLKIRSTKLEDSAMYFCASSVAHSNSPLHFGNGTRLTVT.

Note on this clonotype: With the library built for alpha chains, this beta chain is off target and its frequency is not meaningful. V and J are TRBV6-1 and TRBJ1-1, with D possibly TRBD1 on 5 matching bases. V was trimmed by 7 bases and J by 4 bases, leaving 22 bases between them. There are 16 residues in the CDR3. From germline, CDR1 is MNHNS and CDR2 SASEGT. CDR3 in DNA: TGTGCCAGCATCCTACGGACCCCCCGAGGGGTCACTGAAGCTTTCTTT. Translating gives CASILRTPRGVTEAFF.